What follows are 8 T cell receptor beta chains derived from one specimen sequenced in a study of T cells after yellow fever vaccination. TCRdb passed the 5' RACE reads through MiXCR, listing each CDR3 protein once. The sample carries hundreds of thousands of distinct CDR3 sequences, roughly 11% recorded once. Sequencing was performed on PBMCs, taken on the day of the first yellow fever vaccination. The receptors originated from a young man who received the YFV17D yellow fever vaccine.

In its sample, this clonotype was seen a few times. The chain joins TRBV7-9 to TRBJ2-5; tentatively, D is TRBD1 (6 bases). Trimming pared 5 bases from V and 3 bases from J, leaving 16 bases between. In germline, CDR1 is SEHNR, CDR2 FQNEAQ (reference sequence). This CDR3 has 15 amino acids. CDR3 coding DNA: TGTGCCAGCAGCAGGGGGATGGGCGGTAAAGAGACCCAGTACTTC. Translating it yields CASSRGMGGKETQYF.

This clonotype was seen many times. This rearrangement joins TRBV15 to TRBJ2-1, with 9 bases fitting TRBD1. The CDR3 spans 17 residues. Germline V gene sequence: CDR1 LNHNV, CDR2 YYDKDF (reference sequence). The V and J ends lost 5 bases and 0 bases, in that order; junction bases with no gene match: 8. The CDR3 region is CATSSKGGQGSYNEQFF. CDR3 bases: TGTGCCACCAGCTCCAAGGGGGGACAGGGCTCCTACAATGAGCAGTTCTTC.

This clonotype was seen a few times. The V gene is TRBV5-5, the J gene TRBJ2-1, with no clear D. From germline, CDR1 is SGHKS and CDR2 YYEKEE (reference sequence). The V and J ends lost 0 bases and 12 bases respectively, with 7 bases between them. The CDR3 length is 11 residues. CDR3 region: CASSLDPGQFF. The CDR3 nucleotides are TGTGCCAGCAGCTTGGACCCAGGGCAGTTCTTC. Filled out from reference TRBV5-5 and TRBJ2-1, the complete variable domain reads DAGVTQSPTHLIKTRGQQVTLRCSPISGHKSVSWYQQVLGQGPQFIFQYYEKEERGRGNFPDRFSARQFPNYSSELNVNALLLGDSALYLCASSLDPGQFFGPGTRLTVL.

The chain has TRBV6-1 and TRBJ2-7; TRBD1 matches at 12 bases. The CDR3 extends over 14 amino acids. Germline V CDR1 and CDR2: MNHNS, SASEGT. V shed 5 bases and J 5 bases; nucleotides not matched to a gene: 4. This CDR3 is CASSRGTGGNEQYF. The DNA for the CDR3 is TGTGCCAGCAGTCGCGGGACAGGGGGCAACGAGCAGTACTTC.

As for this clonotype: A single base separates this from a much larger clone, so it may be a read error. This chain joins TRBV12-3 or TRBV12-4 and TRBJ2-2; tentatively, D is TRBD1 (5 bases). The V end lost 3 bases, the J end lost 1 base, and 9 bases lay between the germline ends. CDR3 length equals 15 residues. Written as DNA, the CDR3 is TGTGCCAGCAGTTTTGCGCAGGGGAACACCGGGGAGCTGTTTTTT. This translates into CASSFAQGNTGELFF.

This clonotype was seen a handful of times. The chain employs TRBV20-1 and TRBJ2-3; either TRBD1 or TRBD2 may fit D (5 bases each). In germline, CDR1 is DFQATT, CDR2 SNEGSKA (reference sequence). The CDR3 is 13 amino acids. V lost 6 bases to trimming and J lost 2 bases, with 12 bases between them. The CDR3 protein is CSAEAGTTDTQYF. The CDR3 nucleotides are TGCAGTGCCGAGGCCGGGACCACAGATACGCAGTATTTT.

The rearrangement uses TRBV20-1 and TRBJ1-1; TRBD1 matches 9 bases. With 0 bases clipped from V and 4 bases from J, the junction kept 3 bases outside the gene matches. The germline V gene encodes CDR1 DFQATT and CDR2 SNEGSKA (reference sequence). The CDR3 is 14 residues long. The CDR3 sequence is CSARDRGQGTEAFF. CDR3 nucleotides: TGCAGTGCTAGAGATCGGGGACAGGGCACTGAAGCTTTCTTT.

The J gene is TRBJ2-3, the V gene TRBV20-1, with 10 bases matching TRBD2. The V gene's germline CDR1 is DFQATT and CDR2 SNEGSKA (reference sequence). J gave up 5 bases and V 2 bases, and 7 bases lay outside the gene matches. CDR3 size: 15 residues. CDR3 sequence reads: CSARQAGGPGDTQYF. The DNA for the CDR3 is TGCAGTGCTAGACAAGCGGGGGGGCCAGGAGATACGCAGTATTTT.